The next 7 T cell receptor beta chains were all read from a single sample in a study of shared clonotypes between healthy human individuals (TCRdb year 2020). The protocol used for the library was the immunoSEQ multiplex PCR assay. Sourced from immuneACCESS, this table was stored by TCRdb with only in-frame sequences that have V and J called. A share of the clones is absent; for the studies checked, an unresolved V gene accounts for under half, and the remainder has no known explanation. The table for this sample lists 2,500,000 or so clones; 93% of them were counted only once. The top ten constitute 0.35% to 0.45% of the sample. Sequenced input: naive CD4+ T cells from PBMCs. The cell subset or site label, read with the paper, signifies: CD45RA+ positively selected. These receptors all stem from a man in his late teens or twenties in good health. Some clones in this sample may be carry-over from other donors' samples.

The V gene is TRBV7-9, the J gene TRBJ2-7, with 12 bases lining up with TRBD1. Looked up from germline, CDR1 is SEHNR and CDR2 is FQNEAQ (reference sequence). The V segment lost 1 base and the J segment 6 bases; nucleotides outside the gene matches: 7. The CDR3 is 16 residues long. CDR3 in DNA: TGTGCCAGCAGCTTAGGGGACAGGGGGCTCGTCTCCGAGCAGTACTTC. This gives the protein CASSLGDRGLVSEQYF.

This clone was seen only a few times. The chain links TRBV28 to TRBJ2-7; D might be TRBD1 or TRBD2, each matching 6 bases. Trimming stripped 5 bases from V and 0 bases from J, with 11 bases between. The CDR3 is 14 amino acids. CDR1 and CDR2 from the germline V gene are MDHEN and SYDVKM. In DNA, the CDR3 is TGTGCCAGCAGTGTAGGGGGGTCCTCCTACGAGCAGTACTTC. Its protein product is CASSVGGSSYEQYF.

The chain has TRBV7-3 and TRBJ1-3; D possibly corresponds to TRBD1 (5 bases). This CDR3 comprises 14 residues. V was pared by 3 bases and J by 4 bases, with 10 bases between. The V gene's germline CDR1 is SGHTA and CDR2 FQGTGA. CDR3 bases: TGTGCCAGCAGCTTGAGTCCAGGGGGAAACACCATATATTTT. Its translation is CASSLSPGGNTIYF.

This clone was picked up a small number of times. This sequence joins TRBV28 and TRBJ2-7, with D maybe TRBD1 (5 bases). Per germline, CDR1 MDHEN and CDR2 SYDVKM. The V end lost 5 bases, the J end lost 4 bases, and 15 bases lay between the germline ends. This CDR3 contains 14 residues. This CDR3 is CASSKGLERYEQYF. For the CDR3, the DNA is TGTGCCAGCAGTAAGGGGCTCGAAAGGTACGAGCAGTACTTC.

The rearrangement joins TRBV21-1 to TRBJ1-2. TRBV21-1 is labeled a pseudogene. The length of the CDR3 is 10 residues. The CDR3, as DNA: TGTGCCAGCAGCCCTCTTGGCTACACCTTC. It specifies CASSPLGYTF.

This sequence joins TRBV7-2 and TRBJ2-1; 7 bases line up with TRBD2. This CDR3 has 14 residues. Germline V gene lookup returns CDR1 SGHTA and CDR2 FQGNSA. The V gene end was trimmed by 5 bases and the J gene end by 8 bases; junction bases not matched to a gene: 9. CDR3 residues: CASSPGLVGDEQFF. Here the CDR3 DNA reads TGTGCCAGCAGCCCTGGACTAGTAGGCGATGAGCAGTTCTTC.

This clone appeared a single time. The chain combines TRBV7-2 with TRBJ1-1; D is perhaps TRBD1 (5 bases). Germline lookup yields CDR1 SGHTA and CDR2 FQGNSA. The CDR3 has 14 amino acids. Trimming took off 5 bases at V and 2 bases at J, with 12 bases between the two ends. The CDR3 DNA sequence: TGTGCCAGCAGCAGTACGAGGGGAAACACTGAAGCTTTCTTT. This gives the protein CASSSTRGNTEAFF.